This TCR beta chain was sequenced in a study of T cells in Graves' hyperthyroidism and ophthalmopathy (dated by TCRdb to about 2019). Looking at the study overall: Peripheral blood was collected at initial diagnosis, before any treatment. A discovery cohort of about 96 patients, approximately 44 with Graves' ophthalmopathy and about 58 with stable Graves' hyperthyroidism, was used to find distinguishing TCR V-J signatures. In addition, the study compared T-cell repertoires in thyroid tissue and in blood from about 6 Graves' hyperthyroidism patients. The paper describes TCR Vbeta CDR3 sequencing of fewer than 150 peripheral blood samples, made up of some 40 ophthalmopathy patients, more than 70 hyperthyroidism patients and roughly 17 progressor patients. The 100 discovery patients were divided at random into training and test sets in a 7:3 ratio. After sampling, hyperthyroidism patients received methimazole starting at 30 mg daily, and ophthalmopathy patients received high-dose intravenous methylprednisolone. Whether ophthalmopathy could be predicted prospectively was tested in an independent validation cohort made up of 18 hyperthyroidism patients plus 17 patients who later progressed to ophthalmopathy.

From a lookup of the germline V gene, CDR1 and CDR2 are MDHEN and SYDVKM. The CDR3 sequence holds 15 residues, the cysteine and phenylalanine included. The DNA shown is the 45-base CDR3, in frame from base 1. V is cut back by 7 bases and J by 2 bases, with 5 bases in the junction unmatched. Hyperthyroidism patients were newly diagnosed, with disease duration under 2 months, and aged 18 to 65 years. Exclusion was applied to patients with uncontrolled infections, other autoimmune diseases, pregnancy or lactation. Diagnoses relied on clinical symptoms, serum thyroxine and TRAb, thyroid ultrasound and orbital computed tomography. For progressor patients, blood was drawn at the first diagnosis of hyperthyroidism, before any ophthalmopathy symptoms had appeared. Ficoll-Paque density gradient centrifugation was used to isolate PBMCs from around 10 ml of fresh peripheral blood. Progressor patients were initially diagnosed with Graves' hyperthyroidism and developed ophthalmopathy during follow-up. Total RNA was extracted with Trizol reagent, and quality was checked on an Agilent 2100 Bioanalyzer.

What the authors observed across the whole study: Ophthalmopathy was separated from stable hyperthyroidism by a 13 V-J signature model, with approximately 90% sensitivity and just over 81% specificity obtained in cross-validation and 80%/75% obtained in testing. Sample size was not statistically predetermined, and blinding of investigators to group allocation was not performed. Most expanded thyroid clonotypes (frequency above 0.001) were also found in blood, which suggests that blood repertoires may mirror thyroid immune responses. In validation, progression to ophthalmopathy was predicted by the model with nearly 71% sensitivity and under 85% specificity, a median of around 5.9 months before onset.

Amplification of TCR beta CDR3 regions was carried out from RNA transcripts. The TCR CDR3 was subjected to a first round of RT-PCR using the HTBI primer set and the Qiagen OneStep RT-PCR kit. Libraries were constructed in a second round of multiplex PCR, after which size selection and purification were performed. Sequencing of the libraries was done on an Illumina HiSeq2000 using paired-end 100 bp reads. Per the source publication's procedure: SOAPnuke was used to process the raw data, with reads discarded if the reads contained adapters or uncalled bases, had a mean Phred below 15, or lacked an exact constant-primer or identifier match. COPE v1.2.5 was used to merge the high-quality paired reads, and each unique nucleotide sequence was defined as a clonotype. Clonotypes were aligned to IMGT TRBV, TRBD and TRBJ reference segments using MiTCR v1.1. Analysis was restricted to V-J combinations with a frequency above 0.0001, which covered roughly 99% of repertoires. The TCS score was defined as F50 (clonal expansion) divided by E x V (chaos), with BLOSUM62-based TCRdist calculated between CDR3 peptides within each V-J. Welch's t-statistics and random forest reduced several hundred V-J features to roughly 13, which were used in a naive Bayes classifier (R e1071). In TCRdb, the public reads were trimmed at Q25 with fastp and aligned with MiXCR, with productive beta chains retained. All rows with the same CDR3 protein become a single entry with the most common DNA and genes. The V and J calls and clone size are TCRdb's, not the authors'. Recorded for this sample are some 250,000 distinct CDR3 sequences; around 15% of them occurred a single time. The leading ten clones occupy 30% of the sample.

This clonotype was seen ten or more times. What antigen it recognizes has not been identified. No base quality values were provided; no much bigger clone lies one nucleotide off. The source is a woman in her 50s with Graves' hyperthyroidism that later progressed to Graves' ophthalmopathy. Sample: blood. The receptor chain draws on TRBV28 and TRBJ2-3; 11 of the junction bases match TRBD2. CDR3 protein: CASTSTSGTTDTQYF. The DNA is TGTGCCAGCACCTCGACTAGCGGGACCACAGATACGCAGTATTTT.